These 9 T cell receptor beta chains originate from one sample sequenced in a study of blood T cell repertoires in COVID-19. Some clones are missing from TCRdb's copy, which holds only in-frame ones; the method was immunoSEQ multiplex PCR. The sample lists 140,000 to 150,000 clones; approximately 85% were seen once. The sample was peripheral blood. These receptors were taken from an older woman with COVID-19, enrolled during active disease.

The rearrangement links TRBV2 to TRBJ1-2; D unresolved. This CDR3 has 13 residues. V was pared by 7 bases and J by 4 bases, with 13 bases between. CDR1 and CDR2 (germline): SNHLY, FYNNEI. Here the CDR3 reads CASTKVGAYGYTF. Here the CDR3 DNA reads TGTGCCAGCACAAAGGTGGGAGCCTATGGCTACACCTTC.

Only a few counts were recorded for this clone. CDR3 residues: CASSYTGIRSTDTQYF. The CDR3 DNA is TGTGCCAGCAGTTACACAGGGATTCGGAGCACAGATACGCAGTATTTT. The genes are TRBV6-5 and TRBJ2-3; TRBD1 is a possible D gene (6 bases). Trimming took off 2 bases at V and 0 bases at J, with 12 bases between the two ends. The germline gives CDR1 MNHEY, CDR2 SVGAGI. This CDR3 has 16 amino acids.

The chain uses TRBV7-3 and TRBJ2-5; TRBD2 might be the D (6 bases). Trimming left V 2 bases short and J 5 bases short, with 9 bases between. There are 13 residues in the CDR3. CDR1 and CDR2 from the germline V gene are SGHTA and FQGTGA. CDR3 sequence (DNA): TGTGCCAGCAGCTTAGGAGGGATGGAGACCCAGTACTTC. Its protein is CASSLGGMETQYF.

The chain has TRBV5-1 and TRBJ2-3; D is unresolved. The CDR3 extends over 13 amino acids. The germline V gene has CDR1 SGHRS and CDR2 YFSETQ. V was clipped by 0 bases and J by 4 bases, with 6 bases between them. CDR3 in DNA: TGCGCCAGCAGCTTGGCAGTCCCAGATACGCAGTATTTT. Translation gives CASSLAVPDTQYF. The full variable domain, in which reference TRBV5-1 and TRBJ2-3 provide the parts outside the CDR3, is KAGVTQTPRYLIKTRGQQVTLSCSPISGHRSVSWYQQTPGQGLQFLFEYFSETQRNKGNFPGRFSGRQFSNSRSEMNVSTLELGDSALYLCASSLAVPDTQYFGPGTRLTVL.

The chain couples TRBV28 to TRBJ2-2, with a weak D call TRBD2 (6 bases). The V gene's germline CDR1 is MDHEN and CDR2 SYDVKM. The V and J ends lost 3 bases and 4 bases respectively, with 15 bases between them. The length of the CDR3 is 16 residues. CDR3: CASSLGGLKPTGELFF. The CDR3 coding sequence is TGTGCCAGCAGTTTGGGGGGACTCAAACCCACCGGGGAGCTGTTTTTT.

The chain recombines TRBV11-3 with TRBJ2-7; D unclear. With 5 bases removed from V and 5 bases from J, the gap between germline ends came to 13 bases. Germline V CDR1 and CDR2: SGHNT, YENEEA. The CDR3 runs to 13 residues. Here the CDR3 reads CASSRGVAHEQYF. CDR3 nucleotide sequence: TGTGCCAGCAGCCGCGGCGTAGCCCACGAGCAGTACTTC.

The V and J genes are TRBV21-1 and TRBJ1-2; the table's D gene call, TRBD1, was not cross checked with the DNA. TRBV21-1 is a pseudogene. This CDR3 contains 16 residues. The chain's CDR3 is CASSKGAGGLPRGYTF. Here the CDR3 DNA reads TGTGCCAGCAGCAAAGGGGCAGGGGGGCTACCTCGCGGCTACACCTTC.

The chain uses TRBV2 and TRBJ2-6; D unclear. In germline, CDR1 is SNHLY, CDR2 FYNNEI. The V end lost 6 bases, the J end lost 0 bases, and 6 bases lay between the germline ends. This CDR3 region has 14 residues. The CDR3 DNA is TGTGCCAGCAGACAGAGCTCTGGGGCCAACGTCCTGACTTTC. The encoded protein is CASRQSSGANVLTF.

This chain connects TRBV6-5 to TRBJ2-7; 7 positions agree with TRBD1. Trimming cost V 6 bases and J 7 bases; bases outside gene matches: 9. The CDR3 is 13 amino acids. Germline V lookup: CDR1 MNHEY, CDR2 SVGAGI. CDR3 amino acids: CASRRGQYVEQYF. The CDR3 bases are TGTGCCAGCAGAAGGGGACAGTATGTGGAGCAGTACTTC.